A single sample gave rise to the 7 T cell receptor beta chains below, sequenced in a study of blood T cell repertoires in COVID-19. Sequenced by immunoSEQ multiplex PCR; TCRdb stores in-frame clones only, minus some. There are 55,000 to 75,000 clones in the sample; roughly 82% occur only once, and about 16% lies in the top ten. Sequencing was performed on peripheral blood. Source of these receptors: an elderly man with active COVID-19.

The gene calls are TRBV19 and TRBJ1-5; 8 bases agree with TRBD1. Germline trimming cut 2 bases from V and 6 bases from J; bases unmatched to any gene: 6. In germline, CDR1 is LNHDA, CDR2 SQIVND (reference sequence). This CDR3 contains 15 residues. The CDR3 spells CASSISTGGGQPQHF. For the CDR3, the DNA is TGTGCCAGTAGTATAAGTACAGGGGGAGGTCAGCCCCAGCATTTT.

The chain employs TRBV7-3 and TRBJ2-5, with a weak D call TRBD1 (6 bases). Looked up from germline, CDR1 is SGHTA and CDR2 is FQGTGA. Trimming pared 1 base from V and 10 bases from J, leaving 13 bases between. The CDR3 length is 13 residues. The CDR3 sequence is CASSLKARGDQYF. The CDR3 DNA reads TGTGCCAGCAGCTTAAAGGCCAGGGGCGACCAGTACTTC.

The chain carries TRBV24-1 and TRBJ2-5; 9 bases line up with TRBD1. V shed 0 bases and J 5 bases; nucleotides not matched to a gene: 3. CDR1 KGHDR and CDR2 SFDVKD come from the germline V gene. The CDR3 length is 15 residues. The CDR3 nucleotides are TGTGCCACCAGTGATTTGACAGGACAGGGGGAGACCCAGTACTTC. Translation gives CATSDLTGQGETQYF.

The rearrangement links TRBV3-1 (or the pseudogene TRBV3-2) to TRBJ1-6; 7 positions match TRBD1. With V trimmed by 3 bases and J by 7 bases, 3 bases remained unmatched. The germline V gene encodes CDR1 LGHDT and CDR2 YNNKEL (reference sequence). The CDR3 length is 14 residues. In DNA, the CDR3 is TGTGCCAGCAGCCACAGGGACAGAAATTCACCCCTCCACTTT. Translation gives CASSHRDRNSPLHF.

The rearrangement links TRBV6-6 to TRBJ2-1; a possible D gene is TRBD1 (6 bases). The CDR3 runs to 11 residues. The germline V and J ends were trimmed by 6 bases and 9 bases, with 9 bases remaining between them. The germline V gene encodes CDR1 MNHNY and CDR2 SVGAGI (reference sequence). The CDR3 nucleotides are TGTGCCAGCAGCACAGGGATTGAGCAGTTCTTC. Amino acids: CASSTGIEQFF.

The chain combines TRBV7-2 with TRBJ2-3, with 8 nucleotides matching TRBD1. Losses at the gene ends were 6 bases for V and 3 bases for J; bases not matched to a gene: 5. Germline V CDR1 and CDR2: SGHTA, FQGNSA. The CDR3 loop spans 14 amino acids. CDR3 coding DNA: TGTGCCAGCAGACATCAGGGGGCGACAGATACGCAGTATTTT. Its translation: CASRHQGATDTQYF.

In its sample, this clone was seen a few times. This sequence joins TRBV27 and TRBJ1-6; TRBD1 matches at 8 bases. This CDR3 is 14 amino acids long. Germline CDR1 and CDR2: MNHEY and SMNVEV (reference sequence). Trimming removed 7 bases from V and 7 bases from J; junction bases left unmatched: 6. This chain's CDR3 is CASTGQARNSPLHF. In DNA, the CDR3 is TGTGCCAGCACGGGACAGGCAAGAAATTCACCCCTCCACTTT.